Listed below are T cell receptor beta chains from one sample, sequenced in a study of blood T cell repertoires in COVID-19. Generated by immunoSEQ multiplex PCR, the TCRdb table keeps only in-frame clones and is missing some. The sample has fewer than 350,000 clones, roughly 85% seen once. Sequencing was performed on PBMCs or T cells enriched from blood (not recorded which). The receptors derive from a woman aged 40 to 49 who had recovered from COVID-19. The CDR3 runs from the conserved cysteine through the conserved F or W. Each record gives: clone size, V gene, J gene, D gene, CDR3 length, CDR3 DNA, CDR3 protein. A D gene is named only where the DNA matches it firmly. Where a row states a size, it is once, few, many or the class of an expanded clone; other rows omit it.

NA	TRBV27	TRBJ1-6	NA	15	TGTGCCAGCAGTTGGGGCTCCCTAGGGAATTCACCCCTCCACTTT	CASSWGSLGNSPLHF
NA	TRBV29-1	TRBJ2-3	NA	13	TGCAGCCTCGAGGTACAGGGACCAGATACGCAGTATTTT	CSLEVQGPDTQYF
NA	TRBV7-6	TRBJ2-3	NA	13	TGTGCCAGCAGCTTAGCTGCGACAGATACGCAGTATTTT	CASSLAATDTQYF
NA	TRBV23-1	TRBJ1-5	NA	12	TGCGCCAGCACCCTTGTCAATCAGCCCCAGCATTTT	CASTLVNQPQHF
NA	TRBV30	TRBJ1-2	TRBD1	15	TGTGCCTGGGGAAAGGGGACAGGGGGCAAAGATGGCTACACCTTC	CAWGKGTGGKDGYTF
NA	TRBV10-1	TRBJ2-4	NA	15	TGCGCCAGCAGTGAGGGGGGAACAGGGACCCACATTCAGTACTTC	CASSEGGTGTHIQYF
NA	TRBV2	TRBJ2-1	TRBD2	14	TGTGCCAGCAGACCGGGACTAGCAAACAATGAGCAGTTCTTC	CASRPGLANNEQFF
NA	TRBV10-3	TRBJ1-3	TRBD1	14	TGTGCCACCTGGACAGGGTCGGGAGGAAACACCATATATTTT	CATWTGSGGNTIYF
NA	TRBV7-2	TRBJ1-5	NA	16	TGTGCCAGCAGCCCCTCGGTTGCGGGTGGCAATCAGCCCCAGCATTTT	CASSPSVAGGNQPQHF
NA	TRBV27	TRBJ2-3	TRBD2	17	TGTGCCAGCAGTTTATACGGACTAGCGGTCCGGGCAGATACGCAGTATTTT	CASSLYGLAVRADTQYF
NA	TRBV27	TRBJ2-3	TRBD2	16	TGTGCCAGCAGTTTTACTAGCGGGAGTGCTGCAGATACGCAGTATTTT	CASSFTSGSAADTQYF
NA	TRBV7-2	TRBJ2-1	TRBD1	18	TGTGCCAGCAGCTTAGAGCCCCAGCAAATACAGGGGGACAATGAGCAGTTCTTC	CASSLEPQQIQGDNEQFF
NA	TRBV19	TRBJ1-1	NA	12	TGTGCCAGTAGTGGGGACATCCTAGAAGCTTTCTTT	CASSGDILEAFF
NA	TRBV5-5	TRBJ2-7	NA	14	TGTGCCAGCAGCATCCGGACAGAAGACTACGAGCAGTACTTC	CASSIRTEDYEQYF
NA	TRBV2	TRBJ1-3	TRBD1	13	TGTGCCAGCAGAGACAGGGCAGGAAACACCATATATTTT	CASRDRAGNTIYF
NA	TRBV15	TRBJ2-1	TRBD1	14	TGTGCCACCAGCACCCGGACAGGGGGCAATGAGCAGTTCTTC	CATSTRTGGNEQFF
NA	TRBV4-1	TRBJ2-5	NA	16	TGCGCCAGCAGCCAAGTGGGGGGTATAGAGCAAGAGACCCAGTACTTC	CASSQVGGIEQETQYF
NA	TRBV29-1	TRBJ1-4	NA	12	TGCAGCGTTTTGGACTCGGGGGAAAAACTGTTTTTT	CSVLDSGEKLFF
NA	TRBV16	TRBJ2-7	NA	15	TGTGCCAGCAGCCAATCCAGCAGGGGCTCCTACGAGCAGTACTTC	CASSQSSRGSYEQYF
NA	TRBV7-2	TRBJ2-1	TRBD2	17	TGTGCCAGCAGCTTAGGTAGCGGGAGGCAGAGAAACAATGAGCAGTTCTTC	CASSLGSGRQRNNEQFF
NA	TRBV6-5	TRBJ2-7	TRBD1	15	TGTGCCAGCAGTTACTCTCGGACAGGGCGCGACGAGCAGTACTTC	CASSYSRTGRDEQYF
NA	TRBV7-9	TRBJ2-1	TRBD1	16	TGTGCCAGCAGCTCCTCGGGACAGGGGGGCTACAATGAGCAGTTCTTC	CASSSSGQGGYNEQFF
NA	TRBV28	TRBJ1-5	NA	17	TGTGCCAGCAGTTTGTGGTCCGAAGGCGCGGGTAATCAGCCCCAGCATTTT	CASSLWSEGAGNQPQHF
few	TRBV6-5	TRBJ1-5	NA	15	TGTGCCAGCAGAAAGGGGGATCTCGGGAATCAGCCCCAGCATTTT	CASRKGDLGNQPQHF
few	TRBV5-5	TRBJ2-7	NA	13	TGTGCCAGCAGCTTTGTTAATCAGCGGGAGCAGTACTTC	CASSFVNQREQYF
NA	TRBV7-9	TRBJ2-1	TRBD2	13	TGTGCCAGCGAGCTAGCGGGCACAGATGAGCAGTTCTTC	CASELAGTDEQFF
NA	TRBV5-6	TRBJ2-4	TRBD2	12	TGTGCCAGCAGCCCCGGGGGAGCGGGAGGAGACTTC	CASSPGGAGGDF
NA	TRBV7-2	TRBJ1-4	NA	14	TGTGCCAGCAGCTGGTCCCCAGGGGAAGAAAAACTGTTTTTT	CASSWSPGEEKLFF
NA	TRBV9	TRBJ1-1	NA	14	TGTGCCAGCAGCGTAGGGGTAGGGGACACTGAAGCTTTCTTT	CASSVGVGDTEAFF
NA	TRBV30	TRBJ2-3	TRBD2	15	TGTGCCTGGGAGAGGGGGACTAGCGGGAGGGATACGCAGTATTTT	CAWERGTSGRDTQYF
NA	TRBV2	TRBJ1-2	TRBD1	18	TGTGCCAGCAGTGAATACGGGACAGCTAACTCAATTCCCTATGGCTACACCTTC	CASSEYGTANSIPYGYTF
few	TRBV14	TRBJ2-3	TRBD2	15	TGTGCCAGCAGCCGGTGGGGCGGGAGGACAGATACGCAGTATTTT	CASSRWGGRTDTQYF
NA	TRBV24-1	TRBJ2-2	NA	15	TGTGCCACCAGTGAGTCCTCGGCGAACACCGGGGAGCTGTTTTTT	CATSESSANTGELFF
NA	TRBV14	TRBJ2-5	NA	15	TGTGCCAGCAGCCAAGATAAGGCAGGGGTGGAGACCCAGTACTTC	CASSQDKAGVETQYF
NA	TRBV6-2/TRBV6-3	TRBJ2-5	NA	14	TGTGCCAGCAGCTCAGGCCAGCCGGGGGAGACCCAGTACTTC	CASSSGQPGETQYF
few	TRBV15	TRBJ2-5	TRBD1	15	TGTGCCACCAGCATACCGGGACAGGGGCAAGAGACCCAGTACTTC	CATSIPGQGQETQYF
NA	TRBV2	TRBJ2-2	NA	15	TGTGCCAGCAGTGGGTATCTCGGACTGCCCGGGGAGCTGTTTTTT	CASSGYLGLPGELFF
NA	TRBV19	TRBJ2-5	NA	16	TGTGCCAGTAGTACCTACCCCTCGGGGGTCCAGGAGACCCAGTACTTC	CASSTYPSGVQETQYF
NA	TRBV30	TRBJ1-3	TRBD1	15	TGTGCCTGGAGCAGGGACAGACACTCTGGAAACACCATATATTTT	CAWSRDRHSGNTIYF
NA	TRBV29-1	TRBJ2-3	TRBD2	13	TGCAGCGTTGCTAGCGGCAGCACAGATACGCAGTATTTT	CSVASGSTDTQYF
NA	TRBV2	TRBJ2-7	TRBD1	15	TGTGCCAGCAGGGAGATAGACAGGGCAGCCTACGAGCAGTACTTC	CASREIDRAAYEQYF
NA	TRBV27	TRBJ2-1	NA	12	TGTGCCAGCGCGCGTGCCTACAATGAGCAGTTCTTC	CASARAYNEQFF
NA	TRBV28	TRBJ2-1	TRBD1	15	TGTGCCAGCAGTATCCGGGACAGGGTCTACAATGAGCAGTTCTTC	CASSIRDRVYNEQFF
NA	TRBV7-3	TRBJ2-3	NA	15	TGTGCCAGCAGCTTAGGGGTACTAGGCACAGATACGCAGTATTTT	CASSLGVLGTDTQYF
NA	TRBV28	TRBJ1-1	NA	12	TGTGCCAGCTCCCAGTGGCCCCCTGAAGCTTTCTTT	CASSQWPPEAFF
NA	TRBV5-1	TRBJ1-5	NA	14	TGCGCCAGCAGCCTCGACGGGGTGGGCCAGCCCCAGCATTTT	CASSLDGVGQPQHF
NA	TRBV30	TRBJ2-1	TRBD1	17	TGTGCCTGGGGGTTAGGGGGCAGGGAAGGTGTGTACAATGAGCAGTTCTTC	CAWGLGGREGVYNEQFF